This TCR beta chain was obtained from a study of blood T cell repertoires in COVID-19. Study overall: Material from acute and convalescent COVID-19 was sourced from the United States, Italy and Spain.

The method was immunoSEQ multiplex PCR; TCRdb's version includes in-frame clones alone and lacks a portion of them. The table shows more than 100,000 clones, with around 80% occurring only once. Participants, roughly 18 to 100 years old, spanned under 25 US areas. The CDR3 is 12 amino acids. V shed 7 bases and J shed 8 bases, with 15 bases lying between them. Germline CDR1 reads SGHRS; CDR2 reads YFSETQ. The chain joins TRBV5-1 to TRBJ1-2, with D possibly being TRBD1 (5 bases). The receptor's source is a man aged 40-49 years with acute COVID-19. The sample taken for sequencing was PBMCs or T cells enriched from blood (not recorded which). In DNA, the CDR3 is TGCGCCAGCGAAAGCCAGGGAGGCGGCTACACCTTC. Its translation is CASESQGGGYTF. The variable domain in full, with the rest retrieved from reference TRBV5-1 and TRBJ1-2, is KAGVTQTPRYLIKTRGQQVTLSCSPISGHRSVSWYQQTPGQGLQFLFEYFSETQRNKGNFPGRFSGRQFSNSRSEMNVSTLELGDSALYLCASESQGGGYTFGSGTRLTVV.